This TCR beta chain was retrieved from a study of T-cell reconstitution after alpha-beta-depleted transplantation in children. It was with unique molecular identifiers that the TCRbeta library was prepared. TCRdb analysed the PCR reads with MiXCR anew, one entry per CDR3 protein. The repertoire holds 500,000 to 650,000 distinct CDR3 sequences, with approximately 12% as singletons. Points from the study as a whole: In patients about two months after transplant, alpha-beta T cells reportedly arose from several hundred expanded graft clones.

The germline CDR1 and CDR2 sequences are SNHLY and FYNNEI. Germline trimming cut 3 bases from V and 5 bases from J; bases unmatched to any gene: 6. The CDR3 loop spans 14 amino acids. The table lists this clonotype with a few counts. Its antigen is undetermined. The chain is built from TRBV2 and TRBJ2-7; 8 bases match TRBD2. This sample comprised PBMCs, mostly from graft donor cells, obtained 360 days after TCRalphabeta/CD19-depleted stem cell transplant. This clonotype was obtained from a male patient aged 10 to 17 who had a stem cell transplant for acute myeloid leukemia, so the T cells may come from the graft donor. The CDR3 sequence is CASSDLSGRDEQYF. The DNA of the CDR3 is TGTGCCAGCAGTGATCTAAGCGGGAGAGACGAGCAGTACTTC.